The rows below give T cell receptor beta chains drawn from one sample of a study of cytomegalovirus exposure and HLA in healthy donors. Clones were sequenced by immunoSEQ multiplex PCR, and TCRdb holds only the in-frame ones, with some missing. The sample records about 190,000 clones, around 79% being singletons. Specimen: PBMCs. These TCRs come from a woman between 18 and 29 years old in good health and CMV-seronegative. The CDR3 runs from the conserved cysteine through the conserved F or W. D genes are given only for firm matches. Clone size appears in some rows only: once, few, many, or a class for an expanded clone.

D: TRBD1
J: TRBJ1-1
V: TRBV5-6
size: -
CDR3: CASSRDRRLDTEAFF
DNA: TGTGCCAGCAGCCGGGACAGGCGGCTGGACACTGAAGCTTTCTTT

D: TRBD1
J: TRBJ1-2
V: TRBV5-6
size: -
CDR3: CASSEGTGGPDYGYTF
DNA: TGTGCCAGCAGCGAGGGGACAGGGGGACCAGACTATGGCTACACCTTC

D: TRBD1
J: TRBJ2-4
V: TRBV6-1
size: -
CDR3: CASSGDRGNIQYF
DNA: TGTGCCAGCAGTGGGGACAGGGGCAACATTCAGTACTTC

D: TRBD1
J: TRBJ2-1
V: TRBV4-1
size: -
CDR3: CASSQPRGSSYNEQFF
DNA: TGCGCCAGCAGCCAACCCAGGGGGAGCTCCTACAATGAGCAGTTCTTC

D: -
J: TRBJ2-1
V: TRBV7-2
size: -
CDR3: CASSPPASSSYNEQFF
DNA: TGTGCCAGCAGCCCCCCCGCTTCCAGCTCCTACAATGAGCAGTTCTTC

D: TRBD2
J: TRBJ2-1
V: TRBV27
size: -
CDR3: CASSPGLADYNEQFF
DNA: TGTGCCAGCAGCCCTGGACTAGCGGACTACAATGAGCAGTTCTTC

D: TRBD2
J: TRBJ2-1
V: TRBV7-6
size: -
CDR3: CASSFQLAGFGYNEQFF
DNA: TGTGCCAGCAGCTTCCAGCTAGCGGGGTTTGGATACAATGAGCAGTTCTTC

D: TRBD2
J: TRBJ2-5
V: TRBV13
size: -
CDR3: CASSFAGRRLETQYF
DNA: TGTGCCAGCAGCTTTGCCGGGAGGAGGTTGGAGACCCAGTACTTC

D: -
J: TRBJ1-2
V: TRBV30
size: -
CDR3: CAWSGYSGHGYTF
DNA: TGTGCCTGGAGTGGGTATTCAGGGCATGGCTACACCTTC

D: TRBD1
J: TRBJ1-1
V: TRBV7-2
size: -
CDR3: CASSTSASTGEMNTEAFF
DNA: TGTGCCAGCAGCACCTCCGCCTCGACAGGGGAGATGAACACTGAAGCTTTCTTT

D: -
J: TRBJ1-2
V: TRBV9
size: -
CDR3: CASSVDRADGDRYTF
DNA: TGTGCCAGCAGCGTAGACAGGGCGGACGGTGATCGCTACACCTTC

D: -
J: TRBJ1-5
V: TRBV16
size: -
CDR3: CASSQSPDTNQPQHF
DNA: TGTGCCAGCAGCCAATCCCCTGACACCAATCAGCCCCAGCATTTT

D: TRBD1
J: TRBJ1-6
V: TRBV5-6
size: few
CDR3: CASSLGRQGLSPLHF
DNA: TGTGCCAGCAGCTTGGGACGACAGGGACTCTCACCCCTCCACTTT

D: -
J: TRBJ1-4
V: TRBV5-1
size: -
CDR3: CASNPGHGNEKLFF
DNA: TGCGCCAGCAACCCGGGACACGGTAATGAAAAACTGTTTTTT

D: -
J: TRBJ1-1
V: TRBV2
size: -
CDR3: CASSEARKRDTNTEAFF
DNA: TGTGCCAGCAGTGAAGCGCGGAAACGGGACACCAACACTGAAGCTTTCTTT

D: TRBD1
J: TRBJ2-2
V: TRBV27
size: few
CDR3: CASRIQGVTGELFF
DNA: TGTGCCAGCAGGATACAGGGGGTGACCGGGGAGCTGTTTTTT

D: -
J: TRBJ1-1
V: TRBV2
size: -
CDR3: CASSEGARTEAFF
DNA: TGTGCCAGCAGTGAGGGGGCGCGAACTGAAGCTTTCTTT

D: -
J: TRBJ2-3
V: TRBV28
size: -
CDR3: CASSFPGEDTQYF
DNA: TGTGCCAGCAGTTTCCCTGGGGAGGATACGCAGTATTTT

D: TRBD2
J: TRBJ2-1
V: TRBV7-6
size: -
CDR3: CASSSTSGGGPNEQFF
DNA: TGTGCCAGCAGCTCCACTAGCGGGGGGGGGCCAAATGAGCAGTTCTTC

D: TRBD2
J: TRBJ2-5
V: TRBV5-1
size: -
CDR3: CASSPPDSGVKTQYF
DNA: TGCGCCAGCAGCCCCCCTGATAGCGGGGTAAAGACCCAGTACTTC

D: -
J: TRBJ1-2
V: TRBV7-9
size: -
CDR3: CSTRRLNYGYTF
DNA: TGTTCCACGAGGAGGCTCAACTATGGCTACACCTTC

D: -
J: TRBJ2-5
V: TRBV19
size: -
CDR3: CASSIVTGSGGTQYF
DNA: TGTGCCAGTAGTATAGTGACAGGCTCCGGAGGGACCCAGTACTTC

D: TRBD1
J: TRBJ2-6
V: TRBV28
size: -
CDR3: CASSGALDRLRGAGANVLTF
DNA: TGTGCCAGCTCCGGGGCCCTGGACAGGCTAAGGGGAGCTGGGGCCAACGTCCTGACTTTC

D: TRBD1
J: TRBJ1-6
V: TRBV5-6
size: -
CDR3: CASGSRQGNSPLHF
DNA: TGTGCCAGCGGCTCCCGACAGGGAAATTCACCCCTCCACTTT

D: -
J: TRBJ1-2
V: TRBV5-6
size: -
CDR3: CASSLVGAGFPGYTF
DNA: TGTGCCAGCAGCTTGGTAGGGGCAGGGTTCCCTGGCTACACCTTC

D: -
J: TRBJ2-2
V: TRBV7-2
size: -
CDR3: CASSSPAFEGTGELFF
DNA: TGTGCCAGCAGCTCCCCAGCTTTTGAGGGCACCGGGGAGCTGTTTTTT

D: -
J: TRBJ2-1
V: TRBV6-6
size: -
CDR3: CASSYGSSSYNEQFF
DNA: TGTGCCAGCAGTTACGGGAGCAGCTCCTACAATGAGCAGTTCTTC

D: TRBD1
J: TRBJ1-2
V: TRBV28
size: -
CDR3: CASSPPEGAGGYTF
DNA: TGTGCCAGCAGTCCCCCCGAGGGGGCGGGTGGCTACACCTTC

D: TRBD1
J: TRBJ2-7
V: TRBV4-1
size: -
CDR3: CASSQRTGDEQYF
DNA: TGCGCCAGCAGCCAACGGACAGGGGACGAGCAGTACTTC

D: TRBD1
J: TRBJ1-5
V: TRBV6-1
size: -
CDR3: CASEDRGNQPQHF
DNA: TGTGCCAGCGAAGACAGGGGAAATCAGCCCCAGCATTTT